This T cell receptor beta chain was documented in a study of B cell selection in AIRE deficiency. CDR1 GTSNPN and CDR2 SVGIG come from the germline V gene (reference sequence). V gave up 1 base and J gave up 6 bases; unmatched junction bases: 12. This CDR3 has 17 residues. The study's findings and limits: Only TCRbeta was sequenced; approximately 40% of shared healthy Treg sequences appeared in Tconv. AIRE-deficient Tconv and Treg repertoires matched healthy donors in TCRBV, CDR3 length, diversity. Approximately 29% of healthy-shared Treg TCRbeta sequences appeared in patient Tconv cells.

The sorted conventional CD4 T cells were gated as CD4+CD127+. Assay: immunoSEQ multiplex PCR; the TCRdb copy retains only in-frame clones and omits some. The sample holds around 24,000 clones; roughly 96% are singletons and the top ten take less than 0.2%. This clone is a singleton in its sample. The antigen is undetermined. The V gene is TRBV30, the J gene TRBJ1-1; 12 nucleotides agree with TRBD1. The receptor was isolated from a human donor in good health. Sequenced sample: CD4+CD127+ conventional T cells sorted from PBMCs. CDR3 nucleotide sequence: TGTGCCTGGAGTGCAGGGACAGGGGGCGCCAAGGTTTCTGAAGCTTTCTTT. Encoded protein: CAWSAGTGGAKVSEAFF.